This TCR beta chain is drawn from a study of graft-versus-host responses after intestinal transplantation. Study-wide background: Transplantation in recipients was multivisceral, liver-intestinal, or isolated intestinal.

Findings and caveats of the study: Patients with graft-donor T cell macrochimerism had high graft-versus-host to host-versus-graft clonal ratios in allografts. The recipient marrow held GvH clones, and some of them showed up first in ileum or blood.

This CDR3 has 15 residues. The V gene's germline CDR1 is SEHNR and CDR2 FQNEAQ (reference sequence). Trimming pared 1 base from V and 5 bases from J, leaving 14 bases between. Sequenced by immunoSEQ multiplex PCR; TCRdb stores in-frame clones only, minus some. The sample holds approximately 3,200 clones, roughly three quarters seen once. Intraepithelial and lamina propria lymphocytes were isolated from graft specimens. Worth noting for this clone: Its antigen remains unidentified.

The source was ileum tissue, collected roughly 18 and 21 days after intestinal transplantation. The TCR comes from a human patient who received an intestinal transplant, so some T cells may come from the graft donor. The V gene is TRBV7-9, the J gene TRBJ1-2, with unresolved D. The DNA for the CDR3 is TGTGCCAGCAGCTTAGGAAGGGAAAAAGGGTATGGCTACACCTTC. Its protein is CASSLGREKGYGYTF.